This record covers a single T cell receptor (beta chain). As processed by the authors: By means of reference gene primer amplification, nucleated cell counts were estimated. Assay: immunoSEQ multiplex PCR; the TCRdb copy retains only in-frame clones and omits some. V and J calls and clone size come straight from that table; D and trimming were deduced from the DNA. The sample shows over 250,000 clones, 80% to 95% of them seen only once. These data originate in a study of blood T cell repertoires in COVID-19. The length of the CDR3 is 15 residues. The V end was cut by 3 bases, the J end by 0 bases, with 9 bases between. Germline CDR1 reads LNHDA; CDR2 reads SQIVND (reference sequence).

This receptor was identified in a young woman with COVID-19, enrolled during active disease. Sequenced material: peripheral blood. This chain connects TRBV19 to TRBJ1-5; D is unclear. The CDR3 spells CASSITDYSNQPQHF. CDR3 nucleotide sequence: TGTGCCAGTAGTATCACAGACTATAGCAATCAGCCCCAGCATTTT.